The sequence of this T cell receptor beta chain was determined in a study of beta chain features in type 1 diabetes. General study findings and limits: The naive, central memory and Treg TCRB repertoires showed an apparent similarity that was greater among patients than among healthy donors. Type 1 diabetes patients showed a moderate but significant shortening of TCRB CDR3s in all four CD4+ subsets.

Each donor gave one heparinised blood draw averaging roughly 120 mL. What was sequenced were expressed TCRB transcripts, since all of the isolated RNA had been reverse transcribed. Clones were read by immunoSEQ multiplex PCR, and TCRdb kept only the in-frame ones, dropping some. The table records about 240,000 clones, about 26% of them present only once. V was pared by 4 bases and J by 1 base, with 17 bases between. Germline assignment: CDR1 MDHEN and CDR2 SYDVKM. The CDR3 consists of 16 residues. This clone was picked up one time. Its antigen is currently unknown. The sequence came from a man between 25 and 39 years old in good health. The chain links TRBV28 to TRBJ2-7; D assignment may be TRBD1 or TRBD2 (5 bases each). Input material: central memory CD4+ T cells from blood. CDR3 region: CASSSPWDGSSYEQYF. In nucleotides, the CDR3 is TGTGCCAGCAGTTCCCCCTGGGACGGCTCATCCTACGAGCAGTACTTC.